The 25 T cell receptor beta chains below were found in one sample sequenced in a study of cytomegalovirus exposure and HLA in healthy donors. Only in-frame clones appear in the TCRdb table, and some are missing; sequencing was by immunoSEQ multiplex PCR. The sample holds 250,000 to 300,000 clones, about 90% seen once. Sequenced input: PBMCs. Source of these receptors: a woman in her late teens or twenties in good health and CMV-seronegative.

CDR3 in amino acids: CASTPSTSRNEKLFF. CDR3 nucleotides: TGTGCCAGCACACCGTCGACATCTCGGAATGAAAAACTGTTTTTT. The gene calls are TRBV7-9 and TRBJ1-4; D gene unclear. The CDR3 sequence is 15 residues long. Germline V gene lookup returns CDR1 SEHNR and CDR2 FQNEAQ (reference sequence). Trimming removed 7 bases at V and 5 bases at J, with 17 bases between.

As for this clone: This same CDR3 is encoded by further DNA sequences in the sample. V gene TRBV29-1 combines with J gene TRBJ1-2; 11 bases align to TRBD1. Germline V gene lookup returns CDR1 SQVTM and CDR2 ANQGSEA. This CDR3 has 13 amino acids. The ends lost 4 bases at V and 3 bases at J; junction bases unmatched: 1. The CDR3 DNA is TGCAGCGTTGCGGGACAGGGGGACTATGGCTACACCTTC. Protein product: CSVAGQGDYGYTF.

The gene calls are TRBV2 and TRBJ1-2; TRBD1 aligns across 7 bases. CDR3 length equals 15 residues. V trimming: 2 bases; J trimming: 7 bases; junction bases outside the gene matches: 10. The V gene's germline CDR1 is SNHLY and CDR2 FYNNEI. CDR3 residues: CASSELKGALRGYTF. Here the CDR3 DNA reads TGTGCCAGCAGTGAACTTAAGGGGGCATTGCGTGGCTACACCTTC.

The J gene is TRBJ2-1, the V gene TRBV27; 8 nucleotides agree with TRBD2. The CDR3 has 16 amino acids. J gave up 4 bases and V 3 bases, and 8 bases lay outside the gene matches. Germline CDR1 is MNHEY and CDR2 is SMNVEV (reference sequence). CDR3 bases: TGTGCCAGCAGTTTGGCTAGTGCGGGGGGTTACAATGAGCAGTTCTTC. Residues: CASSLASAGGYNEQFF.

The V call is TRBV18, the J call TRBJ2-5, with 10 bases aligning to TRBD2. Germline V gene lookup returns CDR1 KGHSH and CDR2 LQKENI. The CDR3 runs to 15 residues. V lost 4 bases, J lost 8 bases, and 10 bases stayed unmatched. Here the CDR3 DNA reads TGTGCCAGCTCACAAAAACTAGCGGGGCTGGAAACCCAGTACTTC. It translates to CASSQKLAGLETQYF.

This clone was detected once. This chain uses TRBV10-3 with TRBJ2-3, with 9 bases lining up with TRBD1. Germline assignment: CDR1 ENHRY and CDR2 SYGVKD. This CDR3 spans 16 amino acids. J gave up 8 bases and V 3 bases, and 12 bases lay outside the gene matches. For the CDR3, the DNA is TGTGCCATCAGTGAAAATAGACAGGGGGGCGGTGGTACGCAGTATTTT. Protein sequence: CAISENRQGGGGTQYF.

This chain connects TRBV7-3 to TRBJ1-1; D remains ambiguous. The germline V gene has CDR1 SGHTA and CDR2 FQGTGA. With 5 bases removed from V and 0 bases from J, the gap between germline ends came to 7 bases. The CDR3 loop spans 13 amino acids. The CDR3 nucleotides are TGTGCCAGCAGCCTCTCTATGAACACTGAAGCTTTCTTT. Translated: CASSLSMNTEAFF.

V and J are TRBV28 and TRBJ1-1; no clear D gene. The CDR3 consists of 13 residues. Germline-derived CDR1 and CDR2 are MDHEN and SYDVKM. Trimming took off 5 bases at V and 1 base at J, with 8 bases between the two ends. The CDR3 DNA sequence: TGTGCCAGCAGTCCTAATTCGAACACTGAAGCTTTCTTT. The encoded protein is CASSPNSNTEAFF.

The V and J genes are TRBV5-1 and TRBJ1-2; D possibly corresponds to TRBD1 (5 bases). Trimming shortened V by 4 bases and J by 3 bases, and 22 bases separated the two germline ends. This CDR3 region has 17 residues. Germline values: CDR1 SGHRS, CDR2 YFSETQ. CDR3 in amino acids: CASSPTSRVDFDYGYTF. CDR3 sequence (DNA): TGCGCCAGCAGCCCAACTTCCAGGGTAGATTTTGACTATGGCTACACCTTC.

The rearrangement joins TRBV7-2 to TRBJ2-7; 8 bases map to TRBD1. V lost 1 base to trimming and J lost 5 bases; unmatched junction nucleotides: 4. From germline, CDR1 is SGHTA and CDR2 FQGNSA. The CDR3 contains 14 residues. In nucleotides, the CDR3 is TGTGCCAGCAGCTTAGGCAGGGGGCTCAACGAGCAGTACTTC. Amino acids: CASSLGRGLNEQYF.

The rearrangement joins TRBV4-3 to TRBJ2-7; weak D call: TRBD1 (6 bases). CDR1 and CDR2 from the germline V gene are LGHNA and YSLEER. The CDR3 loop spans 18 amino acids. Trimming took 1 base from V and 0 from J, leaving 19 bases between them. The chain's CDR3 is CASSQVISWQDSSYEQYF. Written as DNA, the CDR3 is TGCGCCAGCAGCCAAGTAATTTCATGGCAGGACAGCTCCTACGAGCAGTACTTC.

In this sample, this clone turned up once. The chain joins TRBV2 to TRBJ1-2; 8 nucleotides agree with TRBD1. Germline V gives CDR1 SNHLY, CDR2 FYNNEI. J was trimmed by 5 bases and V by 6 bases; bases with no gene match: 20. The CDR3 extends over 18 amino acids. DNA of the CDR3: TGTGCCAGCAGCCTGCCCAAGACAGGGGCCCTCTCCTCATATGGCTACACCTTC. Its protein is CASSLPKTGALSSYGYTF. Using reference TRBV2 and TRBJ1-2 for the parts outside the CDR3, the full variable domain is EPEVTQTPSHQVTQMGQEVILRCVPISNHLYFYWYRQILGQKVEFLVSFYNNEISEKSEIFDDQFSVERPDGSNFTLKIRSTKLEDSAMYFCASSLPKTGALSSYGYTFGSGTRLTVV.

The V gene is TRBV30, the J gene TRBJ2-1; tentative D call: TRBD2 (5 bases). V lost 2 bases to trimming and J lost 6 bases, with 17 bases between them. CDR3 size: 15 residues. CDR1 and CDR2 (germline): GTSNPN, SVGIG (reference sequence). CDR3 residues: CAWSKSSKNFNEQFF. The CDR3 nucleotides are TGTGCCTGGAGTAAGTCTAGCAAGAACTTCAATGAGCAGTTCTTC.

This clone was observed a single time. The chain combines TRBV6-5 with TRBJ1-5, with a weak D call TRBD1 (6 bases). The germline V and J ends were trimmed by 0 bases and 7 bases, with 13 bases remaining between them. This CDR3 is 15 amino acids long. Germline CDR1 is MNHEY and CDR2 is SVGAGI. The CDR3 region has the DNA TGTGCCAGCAGTTACTCGGGGGGGGCAAACCAGCCCCAGCATTTT. It codes for CASSYSGGANQPQHF.

The chain has TRBV7-9 and TRBJ2-5; 7 bases are shared with TRBD2. Germline V gene sequence: CDR1 SEHNR, CDR2 FQNEAQ (reference sequence). The CDR3 sequence is 14 residues long. V dropped 1 base and J dropped 5; count of bases not matched to a gene: 4. CDR3 in amino acids: CASSLGISGETQYF. DNA for the CDR3: TGTGCCAGCAGCTTAGGTATTAGCGGGGAGACCCAGTACTTC.

This sequence joins TRBV5-1 and TRBJ2-7; 11 bases map to TRBD1. Trimming took 4 bases from V and 2 from J; bases not matched to a gene: 2. CDR1 is SGHRS and CDR2 is YFSETQ in the germline V gene. The CDR3 has 14 amino acids. The CDR3 DNA reads TGCGCCAGCAGCGGGACAGGGGGGGCCTACGAGCAGTACTTC. Protein product: CASSGTGGAYEQYF.

The chain's CDR3 is CASSTGTGAYEQYF. CDR3 in DNA: TGTGCCAGCAGCACCGGGACAGGGGCCTACGAGCAGTACTTC. The rearrangement links TRBV11-1 to TRBJ2-7, with 10 bases fitting TRBD1. Germline CDR1 SGHAT, CDR2 FQDESV (reference sequence). Trimming cost V 5 bases and J 2 bases; bases outside gene matches: 3. This CDR3 has 14 residues.

This clone appeared a single time. The gene calls are TRBV11-2 and TRBJ2-2; 8 positions agree with TRBD1. Unmatched junction bases numbered 10, after V lost 7 bases and J lost 3 bases. CDR3 length equals 16 residues. The germline V gene encodes CDR1 SGHAT and CDR2 FQNNGV. The CDR3 sequence is CASTKTGTGDTGELFF. CDR3 sequence (DNA): TGTGCCAGCACCAAGACCGGGACAGGAGACACCGGGGAGCTGTTTTTT.

The gene calls are TRBV4-1 and TRBJ2-1; 9 positions agree with TRBD2. Germline CDR1 reads MGHRA; CDR2 reads YSYEKL. V shed 4 bases, J shed 7 bases, and the junction held 11 bases outside the gene matches. CDR3 length equals 16 residues. The CDR3 DNA reads as TGCGCCAGCAGCCGCATAGCGGGGGCGGCTCCAAATGAGCAGTTCTTC. It translates to CASSRIAGAAPNEQFF.

For the CDR3, the DNA is TGTGCCACCAGCAGAGGAGCGGGGAGCACCGGGGAGCTGTTTTTT. It specifies CATSRGAGSTGELFF. V and J are TRBV15 and TRBJ2-2; 7 bases map to TRBD2. J gave up 4 bases and V 1 base, and 3 bases lay outside the gene matches. The CDR3 totals 15 residues. Germline CDR1 reads LNHNV; CDR2 reads YYDKDF (reference sequence).

V is TRBV15 and J is TRBJ2-1; possibly TRBD2 for D (5 bases). The length of the CDR3 is 16 residues. Trimming took 3 bases from V and 6 from J, leaving 18 bases between them. Germline values: CDR1 LNHNV, CDR2 YYDKDF (reference sequence). In DNA, the CDR3 is TGTGCCACCAGCAGGAAGGACTCCTCCTTTTTCAATGAGCAGTTCTTC. This encodes CATSRKDSSFFNEQFF. The full variable domain, in which reference TRBV15 and TRBJ2-1 provide the parts outside the CDR3, is DAMVIQNPRYQVTQFGKPVTLSCSQTLNHNVMYWYQQKSSQAPKLLFHYYDKDFNNEADTPDNFQSRRPNTSFCFLDIRSPGLGDTAMYLCATSRKDSSFFNEQFFGPGTRLTVL.

This chain connects TRBV29-1 to TRBJ2-3; TRBD2 matches at 13 bases. This CDR3 is 15 amino acids long. V trimming: 6 bases; J trimming: 0 bases; junction bases outside the gene matches: 3. Germline V gives CDR1 SQVTM, CDR2 ANQGSEA. DNA of the CDR3: TGCAGCGTGGGGACTAGCGGGGACAGCACAGATACGCAGTATTTT. Translated, it gives CSVGTSGDSTDTQYF.

The chain couples TRBV6-1 to TRBJ1-1, with D unclear. V lost 6 bases and J lost 7, with 12 bases in between. Per the germline V gene, CDR1 is MNHNS and CDR2 is SASEGT. The CDR3 totals 12 residues. The CDR3 is CASRNPGFEAFF. For the CDR3, the DNA is TGTGCCAGCAGAAATCCAGGTTTTGAAGCTTTCTTT.

The chain is built from TRBV6-6 and TRBJ2-7; D is unclear. The CDR3 totals 13 residues. Trimming removed 3 bases from V and 4 bases from J, with 10 bases in between. The V gene's germline CDR1 is MNHNY and CDR2 SVGAGI (reference sequence). The DNA for the CDR3 is TGTGCCAGCAGTTATTTACGGTCTTACGAGCAGTACTTC. Translation gives CASSYLRSYEQYF.

This rearrangement joins TRBV4-1 to TRBJ2-7; 10 bases agree with TRBD2. V gave up 6 bases and J gave up 3 bases; unmatched junction bases: 8. Germline V lookup: CDR1 MGHRA, CDR2 YSYEKL. The CDR3 runs 15 residues. The CDR3 is CASSIGTSEIYEQYV. The CDR3 nucleotides are TGCGCCAGCAGTATCGGGACTAGCGAGATCTACGAGCAGTACGTC.